A selection of T cell receptor beta chains follows, all from one sample in a study of T cells in Graves' hyperthyroidism and ophthalmopathy. MiXCR, applied by TCRdb to the multiplex PCR reads, yields one record per CDR3 protein. The repertoire holds a few hundred thousand distinct CDR3 sequences, with roughly 13% as singletons. Material for sequencing was blood. These receptors were taken from a woman younger than 35 with Graves' hyperthyroidism. The conserved cysteine and the conserved F or W are not part of the CDR3 here. For some rows the clone size is stated as once, few or many, or as a class when expanded; others skip it.

J: TRBJ2-1; V: TRBV6-1; size: many; length: 13; CDR3: ASSGPSGHYNEQF
J: TRBJ2-6; V: TRBV7-9; size: -; length: 15; CDR3: ASSLAGSSSGANVLT
J: TRBJ2-5; V: TRBV28; size: many; length: 11; CDR3: ASQKGGQETQY
J: TRBJ2-1; V: TRBV11-2; size: -; length: 15; CDR3: ASSLVGVREGGNEQF
J: TRBJ2-3; V: TRBV28; size: many; length: 9; CDR3: ASSRGDTQY
J: TRBJ1-2; V: TRBV12-3/TRBV12-4; size: many; length: 13; CDR3: ASSLGGQGARGYT
J: TRBJ1-6; V: TRBV6-5; size: few; length: 13; CDR3: ASSYIGQGTSPLH
J: TRBJ1-5; V: TRBV12-3/TRBV12-4; size: many; length: 11; CDR3: ASRRGVDQPQH
J: TRBJ2-4; V: TRBV2; size: many; length: 11; CDR3: ASNRGSKNIQY
J: TRBJ2-1; V: TRBV20-1; size: -; length: 13; CDR3: SARDSGGKYNEQF
J: TRBJ2-1; V: TRBV9; size: many; length: 14; CDR3: ASSVAGLGSYNEQF
J: TRBJ1-1; V: TRBV5-1; size: many; length: 13; CDR3: ASSLGASSRIEAF
J: TRBJ2-1; V: TRBV11-2; size: many; length: 15; CDR3: ASSLAGRRDDYNEQF
J: TRBJ1-1; V: TRBV30; size: few; length: 11; CDR3: ASNEGVGTEAF
J: TRBJ1-3; V: TRBV7-2; size: few; length: 13; CDR3: ASSSDWRSGNTIY
J: TRBJ2-1; V: TRBV11-2; size: many; length: 15; CDR3: ASSGLAGAIASGEQF
J: TRBJ2-2; V: TRBV10-3; size: many; length: 13; CDR3: AIQGARDRTGELF
J: TRBJ2-7; V: TRBV11-2; size: many; length: 13; CDR3: ASSQTRGSLPEQY
J: TRBJ1-5; V: TRBV12-5; size: -; length: 11; CDR3: ASGLGGDRPQH
J: TRBJ1-1; V: TRBV11-2; size: few; length: 12; CDR3: ASSLRQTNTEAF
J: TRBJ2-5; V: TRBV6-1; size: many; length: 14; CDR3: ASRRFLAGGSETQY
J: TRBJ1-1; V: TRBV3-1; size: many; length: 11; CDR3: ASSQDLRSEAF
J: TRBJ2-1; V: TRBV28; size: many; length: 12; CDR3: ASSQSTGLAVWF
J: TRBJ2-7; V: TRBV6-2/TRBV6-3; size: -; length: 13; CDR3: ASLTSGQGFYEQY
J: TRBJ2-1; V: TRBV19; size: many; length: 12; CDR3: ASSMGLVYNEQF
J: TRBJ1-1; V: TRBV13; size: many; length: 13; CDR3: ASSSQQGLNTEAF
J: TRBJ1-3; V: TRBV6-1; size: few; length: 10; CDR3: ATTAQGNTIY
J: TRBJ1-1; V: TRBV25-1; size: -; length: 12; CDR3: ASSPRQGATRAF
J: TRBJ1-1; V: TRBV6-2/TRBV6-3; size: many; length: 12; CDR3: ASSRPGENTEAF
J: TRBJ1-2; V: TRBV20-1; size: many; length: 11; CDR3: SAQTGLHFGYT
J: TRBJ2-2; V: TRBV9; size: -; length: 14; CDR3: ASSVDVDSTTGELF
J: TRBJ2-5; V: TRBV6-1; size: -; length: 11; CDR3: ASADGGTETQY
J: TRBJ2-7; V: TRBV5-1; size: many; length: 12; CDR3: ASSFGRSLGEQY
J: TRBJ1-1; V: TRBV6-5; size: many; length: 11; CDR3: ASSYARVTEAF
J: TRBJ1-5; V: TRBV6-1; size: many; length: 14; CDR3: ASSDLNYRVNQPQH
J: TRBJ2-7; V: TRBV5-1; size: few; length: 13; CDR3: ASSFTPQGGYEQY
J: TRBJ2-5; V: TRBV28; size: many; length: 11; CDR3: ASSFWRRETQY
J: TRBJ2-7; V: TRBV12-3/TRBV12-4; size: many; length: 11; CDR3: ASSLVSGNEQY
J: TRBJ1-6; V: TRBV4-3; size: few; length: 12; CDR3: ASSQDRGVSPLH
J: TRBJ2-3; V: TRBV4-3; size: many; length: 13; CDR3: ASSQDSDFQDTQY
J: TRBJ1-5; V: TRBV30; size: few; length: 12; CDR3: AWRDRQGGQPQH
J: TRBJ2-1; V: TRBV20-1; size: many; length: 12; CDR3: SATAGTAYNEQF